This TCR beta chain came from a study of blood T cell repertoires in COVID-19. At the level of the study: Material from acute and convalescent COVID-19 was sourced from the United States, Italy and Spain.

Seattle participants joined during active infection and were tracked over time. Authors' methods: Reference gene primer amplification gave estimated nucleated cell counts. Here immunoSEQ multiplex PCR was the method, and the copy in TCRdb shows in-frame clones only, minus some. V and J calls and clone size are given by that table; D and trimming were obtained from the DNA. The sample yields approximately 59,000 clones, about 81% seen once. Per germline, CDR1 SGHDN and CDR2 FVKESK. Trimming at V came to 2 bases and at J to 1 base, leaving 17 bases not matched to a gene. The CDR3 is made up of 20 amino acids.

Sequencing was done on a sample of peripheral blood. The sequence derives from a man aged 55 to 69 with COVID-19, enrolled during active disease. The chain employs TRBV14 and TRBJ1-3; 7 bases match TRBD1. The CDR3 region is CASSQRPGQRTYLSGNTIYF. For the CDR3, the DNA is TGTGCCAGCAGCCAAAGGCCGGGACAGCGAACCTACCTATCTGGAAACACCATATATTTT.